This is a list of T cell receptor beta chains from one sample in a study of blood T cell repertoires in COVID-19. Sequenced by immunoSEQ multiplex PCR; TCRdb stores in-frame clones only, minus some. This sample has about 300,000 clones, with 85% found just once. The sample taken for sequencing was PBMCs or T cells enriched from blood (not recorded which). The origin of the receptors is a woman aged 50 to 60 who had recovered from COVID-19. Both conserved end residues are part of each CDR3. The D gene is left open where the match is weak. Some rows mark clone size as missing; the rest say once, few, many or name a class of expanded clone.

clone size | CDR3 length | D gene | J gene | V gene | CDR3 DNA | CDR3 protein
. | 16 | . | TRBJ1-4 | TRBV5-1 | TGCGCCAGCAGCTTGCAGTCGGCAGGGCACAATGAAAAACTGTTTTTT | CASSLQSAGHNEKLFF
. | 16 | TRBD2 | TRBJ2-2 | TRBV9 | TGTGCCAGCAAAGTAACTAGCGGGGTCGGCACCGGGGAGCTGTTTTTT | CASKVTSGVGTGELFF
. | 12 | . | TRBJ1-5 | TRBV19 | TGTGCCAGTACCCCAGGCAATCAGCCCCAGCATTTT | CASTPGNQPQHF
. | 13 | . | TRBJ1-4 | TRBV5-1 | TGCGCCAGCAGCCCGCTGACAAGCGAAAAACTGTTTTTT | CASSPLTSEKLFF
. | 16 | . | TRBJ1-5 | TRBV28 | TGTGCCAGCAGCAACCTCCCGGGGTTTAGCAATCAGCCCCAGCATTTT | CASSNLPGFSNQPQHF
. | 13 | . | TRBJ2-2 | TRBV7-9 | TGTGCCAGCAGCCCAGTGTTCACCGGGGAGCTGTTTTTT | CASSPVFTGELFF
. | 13 | TRBD1 | TRBJ1-1 | TRBV7-9 | TGTGCCAGCAGCTCCACAGGGGAGACTGAAGCTTTCTTT | CASSSTGETEAFF
. | 15 | . | TRBJ2-2 | TRBV5-1 | TGCGCCAGCAGCCCCCAGGGTCCGAACACCGGGGAGCTGTTTTTT | CASSPQGPNTGELFF
. | 15 | . | TRBJ2-7 | TRBV30 | TGTGCCTGGAGTCCCCGTCTATTAGCCTCCCACGAGCAGTACTTC | CAWSPRLLASHEQYF
once | 15 | . | TRBJ2-7 | TRBV6-5 | TGTGCCAGCAGCCTCGGCCGGACACCCTCCTACGAGCAGTACTTC | CASSLGRTPSYEQYF
. | 13 | TRBD1 | TRBJ2-4 | TRBV19 | TGTGCCAGTAGTCCGGACAGGGATGACATTCAGTACTTC | CASSPDRDDIQYF
. | 14 | TRBD1 | TRBJ2-5 | TRBV5-4 | TGTGCCAGCAGCTCGGGACAGGTCCAAGAGACCCAGTACTTC | CASSSGQVQETQYF
. | 15 | TRBD1 | TRBJ1-1 | TRBV18 | TGTGCCAGCTCACCAAACCGCGGACAGGGGCGAGAAGCTTTCTTT | CASSPNRGQGREAFF
. | 15 | TRBD2 | TRBJ2-3 | TRBV30 | TGTGCCTGGAGTCGCGGGGGGTTTCGCACAGATACGCAGTATTTT | CAWSRGGFRTDTQYF
. | 16 | TRBD1 | TRBJ1-6 | TRBV18 | TGTGCCAGCTCACCAAGAGAGCCACAGGGGTATTCACCCCTCCACTTT | CASSPREPQGYSPLHF
. | 14 | . | TRBJ1-4 | TRBV5-4 | TGTGCCAGCAGCTTGGAAGGGAGGCGGGAAAAACTGTTTTTT | CASSLEGRREKLFF
. | 15 | TRBD2 | TRBJ2-1 | TRBV5-1 | TGCGCCAGCAGCTTGCTAGCGGGAGAGAACAATGAGCAGTTCTTC | CASSLLAGENNEQFF
. | 14 | TRBD2 | TRBJ2-7 | TRBV28 | TGTGCCAGTTCTGTGGCGGGGGGCTCCTACGAGCAGTACTTC | CASSVAGGSYEQYF
few | 14 | . | TRBJ1-4 | TRBV6-5 | TGTGCCAGCAGTTACGGGGGGGCTGGCGAAAAACTGTTTTTT | CASSYGGAGEKLFF
. | 15 | . | TRBJ1-6 | TRBV2 | TGTGCCAGCAGGGGGGAACGGGGGTTAAGTTCACCCCTCCACTTT | CASRGERGLSSPLHF
. | 14 | TRBD2 | TRBJ2-1 | TRBV19 | TGTGCCAGTATTCCCGGGACTAACTACAATGAGCAGTTCTTC | CASIPGTNYNEQFF
few | 17 | . | TRBJ1-2 | TRBV6-2/TRBV6-3 | TGTGCCAGCAGTTACGATCCTGCGCGTAGCGTTTTCGATGGCTACACCTTC | CASSYDPARSVFDGYTF
. | 15 | . | TRBJ1-2 | TRBV7-9 | TGTGCCAGCAGCATCTCCGGGGAGGGGGACGGTGGCTACACCTTC | CASSISGEGDGGYTF
. | 14 | . | TRBJ1-1 | TRBV7-8 | TGTGCCAGCAGCTTAGTGTCGGGGAACACTGAAGCTTTCTTT | CASSLVSGNTEAFF
. | 16 | . | TRBJ1-6 | TRBV5-1 | TGCGCCAGCAGCTCCTTGGGAGGACCGAATAATTCACCCCTCCACTTT | CASSSLGGPNNSPLHF
. | 16 | TRBD1 | TRBJ1-1 | TRBV19 | TGTGCCAGTAGCCTGACGACCGGGACAGGGGACACTGAAGCTTTCTTT | CASSLTTGTGDTEAFF
. | 15 | . | TRBJ2-2 | TRBV28 | TGTGCCAGCACCTGGGACACCAGAAGCACCGGGGAGCTGTTTTTT | CASTWDTRSTGELFF
few | 14 | TRBD2 | TRBJ2-1 | TRBV30 | TGTGCCTGGACTGGACTAGCGAGTGGAAATGAGCAGTTCTTC | CAWTGLASGNEQFF
. | 15 | TRBD1 | TRBJ1-5 | TRBV6-1 | TGTGCCAGCAGTGAACCGTTCGACAGGGAACAGCCCCAGCATTTT | CASSEPFDREQPQHF